The TCR beta chain described here comes from a study of blood T cell repertoires in COVID-19. This clone was counted once. The sample contains more than one DNA sequence encoding this CDR3. Germline CDR1 and CDR2: PRHDT and FYEKMQ (reference sequence). The CDR3 loop spans 14 amino acids. Trimming took 3 bases from V and 1 from J, leaving 9 bases between them. Data came from immunoSEQ multiplex PCR; TCRdb stores just in-frame clones and leaves some out. The sample lists around 180,000 clones, approximately 87% occurring once. The TCR was taken from a man aged 40-50 years with active or convalescent COVID-19. This rearrangement joins TRBV13 to TRBJ1-1; weak D call: TRBD1 (6 bases). Material: peripheral blood. The CDR3 region is CASSLGRGNTEAFF. The CDR3 DNA follows: TGTGCCAGCAGCTTGGGCAGGGGGAACACTGAAGCTTTCTTT. Supplemented by reference TRBV13 and TRBJ1-1, the full variable domain reads AAGVIQSPRHLIKEKRETATLKCYPIPRHDTVYWYQQGPGQDPQFLISFYEKMQSDKGSIPDRFSAQQFSDYHSELNMSSLELGDSALYFCASSLGRGNTEAFFGQGTRLTVV.